The 10 T cell receptor beta chains reported below all come from one sample, sequenced in a study of memory CD4+ T cells and cytomegalovirus serostatus. Using immunoSEQ multiplex PCR, the repertoire was profiled, and TCRdb retains in-frame clones only, with some absent. The data show about 40,000 clones, about four fifths seen once. Single viable CD3+CD4+CD8-CD45RO+ cells were sorted as the memory CD4+ T cells. The sequencing input was memory CD4+ T cells from blood. These receptors were obtained from an adult in good health and CMV-seronegative.

This chain connects TRBV5-6 to TRBJ2-1; the match to TRBD2 covers 12 bases. Germline V gene lookup returns CDR1 SGHDT and CDR2 YYEEEE. The length of the CDR3 is 13 residues. J lost 13 bases, V lost 3 bases, and 5 bases had no gene match. CDR3 residues: CASSSGLAGIQFF. In nucleotides, the CDR3 is TGTGCCAGCAGCTCCGGACTAGCGGGGATTCAGTTCTTC.

The chain employs TRBV4-3 and TRBJ2-2, with D perhaps given as TRBD1 or TRBD2 (7 bases each). V was shortened by 5 bases and J by 7 bases, with 17 bases between the two germline ends. Germline-derived CDR1 and CDR2 are LGHNA and YSLEER. The CDR3 spans 15 residues. The DNA of the CDR3 is TGCGCCAGCAGCTACTTGGGAGGGGGCAGCGGGGAGCTGTTTTTT. It specifies CASSYLGGGSGELFF.

This clone was found once. The chain combines TRBV19 with TRBJ1-2; a weak D match, TRBD1 (5 bases). The CDR3 runs to 16 residues. V was cut by 2 bases and J by 5 bases, with 18 bases left in between. Germline V gene data show CDR1 as LNHDA and CDR2 as SQIVND (reference sequence). The CDR3 bases are TGTGCCAGTAGTATAAGCGGGCCTCAGGGTCGGTATGGCTACACCTTC. Protein sequence: CASSISGPQGRYGYTF.

This clone was seen a single time. Mismatch with germline at one junction end may stem from a read error. The gene calls are TRBV7-7 and TRBJ2-1, with D perhaps assigned TRBD1 or TRBD2 (5 bases each). The CDR3 runs to 15 residues. The V gene's germline CDR1 is SSHAT and CDR2 FNYEAQ (reference sequence). The CDR3 nucleotides read TGTGCTAGCAGCCCCGGGGCAGGGACCCACAATGAGCAGTTCTTC. As protein: CASSPGAGTHNEQFF.

The chain links TRBV6-6 to TRBJ2-2; 9 nucleotides align to TRBD1. This CDR3 is built from 14 residues. V shed 7 bases and J 5 bases; nucleotides not matched to a gene: 5. Germline CDR1 reads MNHNY; CDR2 reads SVGAGI (reference sequence). CDR3 sequence: CASILTGGTGELFF. The CDR3 DNA reads as TGTGCCAGCATCCTGACAGGGGGAACCGGGGAGCTGTTTTTT.

This clone was recorded a few times. CDR3 protein: CASNQGYTGELFF. The DNA for the CDR3 is TGTGCCAGTAATCAGGGTTACACCGGGGAGCTGTTTTTT. This chain uses TRBV19 with TRBJ2-2, with a weak D call TRBD1 (5 bases). CDR1 LNHDA and CDR2 SQIVND come from the germline V gene (reference sequence). The CDR3 consists of 13 residues. Trimming shortened V by 7 bases and J by 3 bases, and 9 bases separated the two germline ends.

The chain carries TRBV2 and TRBJ1-2; D gene ambiguous. Between the trimmed V and J ends, which lost 4 bases and 3 bases, there was a span of 3 bases. The germline V gene encodes CDR1 SNHLY and CDR2 FYNNEI. This CDR3 has 11 residues. The CDR3, as DNA: TGTGCCAGCAGTGGAGACTATGGCTACACCTTC. Translated: CASSGDYGYTF.

This clone is a singleton in its sample. J is TRBJ2-1 and V is TRBV7-2; 9 positions agree with TRBD1. Germline V gene data show CDR1 as SGHTA and CDR2 as FQGNSA. Trimming took 1 base from V and 8 from J; bases not matched to a gene: 9. The CDR3 is made up of 16 amino acids. The chain's CDR3 is CASSLGGQGFIDEQFF. The CDR3 nucleotides read TGTGCCAGCAGCTTAGGGGGACAGGGTTTTATCGATGAGCAGTTCTTC. Full variable domain (missing parts from reference TRBV7-2 and TRBJ2-1): GAGVSQSPSNKVTEKGKDVELRCDPISGHTALYWYRQSLGQGLEFLIYFQGNSAPDKSGLPSDRFSAERTGGSVSTLTIQRTQQEDSAVYLCASSLGGQGFIDEQFFGPGTRLTVL.

This chain connects TRBV6-1 to TRBJ2-7; no definite D call. Germline values: CDR1 MNHNS, CDR2 SASEGT. The CDR3 length is 14 residues. V was pared by 7 bases and J by 4 bases, with 17 bases between. The CDR3 spells CASTGTLVSYEQYF. CDR3 nucleotide sequence: TGTGCCAGCACTGGAACCCTCGTTTCGTACGAGCAGTACTTC.

The rearrangement links TRBV7-2 to TRBJ1-3; D uncertain. V lost 2 bases, J lost 0 bases, and 14 bases lay in between. Germline loops: CDR1 SGHTA, CDR2 FQGNSA. The CDR3 has 17 residues. The CDR3 DNA is TGTGCCAGCAGCTTATTTACTGTGGGGAGCTCTGGAAACACCATATATTTT. Translation: CASSLFTVGSSGNTIYF.